The 9 T cell receptor beta chains below were found in one sample sequenced in a study of Graves' ophthalmopathy and Graves' hyperthyroidism. TCR beta CDR3 amplification used RNA transcripts. First-round RT-PCR relied on HTBI primers, and a second-round multiplex PCR came next. TCRdb ran MiXCR on the multiplex PCR reads and lists one entry per CDR3 protein. The table records a few hundred thousand distinct CDR3 sequences, under 45% of them present only once. Sequenced material: peripheral blood or thyroid tissue (not recorded which). These receptor sequences come from an adult man with Graves' hyperthyroidism.

The sample holds many counts of this clonotype. The rearrangement links TRBV5-1 to TRBJ2-7; D is uncertain. V was shortened by 1 base and J by 5 bases, with 10 bases between the two germline ends. This CDR3 spans 13 amino acids. Germline values: CDR1 SGHRS, CDR2 YFSETQ. The CDR3 nucleotides read TGCGCCAGCAGCTTGAAAGTGGGCCACGAGCAGTACTTC. Translation: CASSLKVGHEQYF.

V gene TRBV20-1 combines with J gene TRBJ1-1; D is possibly TRBD1 (5 bases). The CDR3 extends over 14 amino acids. Germline loops: CDR1 DFQATT, CDR2 SNEGSKA (reference sequence). Trimming shortened V by 5 bases and J by 14 bases, and 27 bases separated the two germline ends. The CDR3 spells CSASAIGGYNEQFF. CDR3 DNA sequence: TGCAGTGCTTCGGCCATCGGGGGATACAATGAGCAGTTCTTT.

Only a few counts were recorded for this clonotype. The chain joins TRBV18 to TRBJ2-6; no clear D gene. The length of the CDR3 is 15 residues. CDR1 is KGHSH, CDR2 LQKENI, per germline. V dropped 5 bases and J dropped 0 bases, with 8 bases sitting between them. CDR3 sequence: CASSAVPSGANVLTF. CDR3 coding DNA: TGTGCCAGCTCAGCCGTACCCTCTGGGGCCAACGTCCTGACTTTC.

The V gene is TRBV3-1, the J gene TRBJ2-5; 8 positions match TRBD2. V trimming: 5 bases; J trimming: 4 bases; junction bases outside the gene matches: 9. The length of the CDR3 is 15 residues. CDR1 is LGHDT, CDR2 YNNKEL, per germline (reference sequence). The CDR3 protein is CASSYYFGRGETQYF. In DNA form, the CDR3 reads TGTGCCAGCAGCTACTATTTCGGGAGGGGAGAGACCCAGTACTTC.

This clonotype came up many times. The genes are TRBV10-3 and TRBJ2-5, with 9 nucleotides matching TRBD2. The length of the CDR3 is 13 residues. Germline CDR1 is ENHRY and CDR2 is SYGVKD. V gave up 2 bases and J gave up 5 bases; unmatched junction bases: 0. The CDR3 is CAISETSGETQYF. Written as DNA, the CDR3 is TGTGCCATCAGTGAGACTAGCGGGGAGACCCAGTACTTC.

The chain has TRBV5-1 and TRBJ2-7; the match to TRBD1 covers 9 bases. The CDR3 is 14 residues long. CDR1 is SGHRS, CDR2 YFSETQ, per germline. V lost 3 bases to trimming and J lost 5 bases; unmatched junction nucleotides: 6. CDR3 DNA: TGCGCCAGCAGCTCGGGACAGGGTCTTAACGAGCAGTACTTC. It specifies CASSSGQGLNEQYF.

The genes are TRBV29-1 and TRBJ1-2; 7 bases map to TRBD1. The ends lost 5 bases at V and 5 bases at J; junction bases unmatched: 5. CDR3 length: 12 amino acids. CDR1 and CDR2 (germline): SQVTM, ANQGSEA. CDR3 sequence (DNA): TGCAGCGTTTCCGGGACAGCGTATGGCTACACCTTC. It specifies CSVSGTAYGYTF.

The V call is TRBV2, the J call TRBJ2-7; maybe TRBD1 (5 bases). CDR3 length: 12 amino acids. Germline values: CDR1 SNHLY, CDR2 FYNNEI. The V and J ends lost 6 bases and 7 bases respectively, with 13 bases between them. The CDR3 nucleotides read TGTGCCAGCAGCGATAGACAGAGGGAGCAGTACTTC. It specifies CASSDRQREQYF.

The V call is TRBV6-5, the J call TRBJ1-6, with 9 bases identical to TRBD1. The ends lost 10 bases at V and 13 bases at J; junction bases unmatched: 11. Germline V lookup: CDR1 MNHEY, CDR2 SVGAGI. The CDR3 totals 13 residues. CDR3: CATTWDRAGPLHF. The CDR3 nucleotides are TGTGCCACCACGTGGGACAGGGCGGGTCCCCTCCACTTT.